The 2 T cell receptor beta chains listed next were all sequenced from one sample in a study of blood T cell repertoires in COVID-19. The assay was immunoSEQ multiplex PCR, and TCRdb's table has in-frame clones only and misses some. The data contain 65,000 to 90,000 clones, 82% of them singletons. The sample taken for sequencing was peripheral blood. These receptors were obtained from a woman aged 55-70 years with acute or convalescent COVID-19.

The chain joins TRBV5-6 to TRBJ2-1; D perhaps matches TRBD1 (6 bases). Germline V gene data show CDR1 as SGHDT and CDR2 as YYEEEE. Trimming took 0 bases from V and 0 from J, leaving 13 bases between them. This CDR3 spans 17 amino acids. The CDR3 spells CASSLVVQGSSYNEQFF. CDR3 DNA: TGTGCCAGCAGCTTGGTAGTTCAGGGGAGCTCCTACAATGAGCAGTTCTTC.

The chain joins TRBV28 to TRBJ2-5; tentative D call: TRBD1 (5 bases). The CDR3 is 14 amino acids. Germline loops: CDR1 MDHEN, CDR2 SYDVKM. V was shortened by 3 bases and J by 4 bases, with 12 bases between the two germline ends. This CDR3 is CASSFPGRRETQYF. The CDR3 DNA follows: TGTGCCAGCAGTTTCCCAGGGCGGCGAGAGACCCAGTACTTC.